These 22 T cell receptor beta chains came from one sample sequenced in a study of technical replicates of blood from a few donors. Generated by immunoSEQ multiplex PCR, the TCRdb table keeps only in-frame clones and is missing some. There are some 70,000 clones in the sample; approximately 93% occur only once, and over 4% lies in the top ten. The sample taken for sequencing was PBMCs. These receptors were taken from a human donor in good health. Some clones in this sample may be carry-over from other donors' samples.

The J gene is TRBJ2-5, the V gene TRBV11-2; D uncertain. Trimming took 3 bases from V and 5 from J, leaving 7 bases between them. This CDR3 has 12 residues. Germline V gene data show CDR1 as SGHAT and CDR2 as FQNNGV. CDR3 DNA sequence: TGTGCCAGCAGCTTGGCAGGCGAGACCCAGTACTTC. This codes for CASSLAGETQYF. The variable domain in full, completed from reference TRBV11-2 and TRBJ2-5, reads EAGVAQSPRYKIIEKRQSVAFWCNPISGHATLYWYQQILGQGPKLLIQFQNNGVVDDSQLPKDRFSAERLKGVDSTLKIQPAKLEDSAVYLCASSLAGETQYFGPGTRLLVL.

The CDR3 nucleotides read TGTGCCAGCAGCAAAGAGACAGGGGGCATGTGCACTGAAGCTTTCTTT. Protein sequence: CASSKETGGMCTEAFF. This chain connects TRBV21-1 to TRBJ1-1; the table's D gene call, TRBD1, was not cross checked with the DNA. TRBV21-1 is termed a pseudogene. This CDR3 region has 16 residues.

This clone was observed a single time. The V and J genes are TRBV7-3 and TRBJ1-2; D is possibly TRBD1 (5 bases). The germline gives CDR1 SGHTA, CDR2 FQGTGA. The CDR3 is 13 residues long. Trimming removed 5 bases at V and 8 bases at J, with 15 bases between. For the CDR3, the DNA is TGTGCCAGCAGCAAAGAGTGGGGCGCGGGCTACACCTTC. It codes for CASSKEWGAGYTF.

The V call is TRBV19, the J call TRBJ2-1; D may be TRBD2 (5 bases). The V end lost 3 bases, the J end lost 9 bases, and 18 bases lay between the germline ends. The CDR3 loop spans 15 amino acids. Germline assignment: CDR1 LNHDA and CDR2 SQIVND (reference sequence). The CDR3 nucleotides read TGTGCCAGTAGTATTGAGGGAGTTAAGGTCAGTGAGCAGTTCTTC. It is translated as CASSIEGVKVSEQFF.

Judged by abundance, this clone is large. The rearrangement uses TRBV5-6 and TRBJ1-2; tentatively, D is TRBD1 (6 bases). The CDR3 runs to 17 residues. The ends were cut back, 1 base at V and 7 bases at J, with 23 bases in the middle. Germline loops: CDR1 SGHDT, CDR2 YYEEEE. The CDR3 DNA reads TGTGCCAGCAGCTTGTCGGGTCGGGGCAGGGGAGTATCTGGCTACACCTTC. It is translated as CASSLSGRGRGVSGYTF.

The rearrangement uses TRBV5-4 and TRBJ1-2; no reliable D call. Germline CDR1 and CDR2: SGHNT and YYREEE (reference sequence). The CDR3 length is 14 residues. V lost 3 bases and J 3 bases, leaving 12 bases between the germline ends. The CDR3 is CASSSWARYYGYTF. CDR3 sequence (DNA): TGTGCCAGCAGCTCCTGGGCCAGATACTATGGCTACACCTTC.

The chain has TRBV19 and TRBJ1-4, with 8 nucleotides matching TRBD1. The CDR3 has 15 amino acids. Germline V gene sequence: CDR1 LNHDA, CDR2 SQIVND (reference sequence). Germline trimming cut 4 bases from V and 4 bases from J; bases unmatched to any gene: 5. CDR3 in amino acids: CASSTKTGDNEKLFF. The CDR3 nucleotides are TGTGCCAGTAGTACCAAGACAGGGGATAATGAAAAACTGTTTTTT.

The chain's CDR3 is CASSLAGGSTDTQYF. The DNA of the CDR3 is TGTGCCAGTAGCTTGGCCGGGGGAAGCACAGATACGCAGTATTTT. The J gene is TRBJ2-3, the V gene TRBV19, with D tentatively TRBD2 (6 bases). V was shortened by 6 bases and J by 0 bases, with 13 bases between the two germline ends. Germline CDR1 reads LNHDA; CDR2 reads SQIVND (reference sequence). This CDR3 is 15 amino acids long.

This clone occurred once. The rearrangement joins TRBV9 to TRBJ2-1; 12 nucleotides align to TRBD2. Germline V CDR1 and CDR2: SGDLS, YYNGEE. The V segment lost 0 bases and the J segment 12 bases; nucleotides outside the gene matches: 4. This CDR3 is built from 14 residues. The CDR3 sequence is CASSVGTSGIGQFF. DNA of the CDR3: TGTGCCAGCAGCGTAGGGACTAGCGGGATTGGGCAGTTCTTC.

The rearrangement uses TRBV5-1 and TRBJ2-1; D may be TRBD2 (6 bases). The CDR3 loop spans 13 amino acids. Germline V lookup: CDR1 SGHRS, CDR2 YFSETQ. V lost 4 bases and J 6 bases, leaving 11 bases between the germline ends. The DNA of the CDR3 is TGCGCCAGCAGCCCGGGGGATGGCAATGAGCAGTTCTTC. The encoded protein is CASSPGDGNEQFF.

The chain carries TRBV2 and TRBJ1-2; D gene ambiguous. Germline-derived CDR1 and CDR2 are SNHLY and FYNNEI. The CDR3 sequence is 13 residues long. The V end lost 8 bases, the J end lost 2 bases, and 12 bases lay between the germline ends. The CDR3: CASGLQENYGYTF. In nucleotides, the CDR3 is TGTGCCAGCGGGCTCCAAGAGAACTATGGCTACACCTTC.

This chain joins TRBV6-6 and TRBJ2-1; 7 bases are shared with TRBD1. The CDR3 contains 14 residues. V was clipped by 5 bases and J by 9 bases; unmatched bases: 10. The germline V gene has CDR1 MNHNY and CDR2 SVGAGI (reference sequence). This CDR3 is CASSDTIQGVEQFF. CDR3 coding DNA: TGTGCCAGCAGTGACACTATTCAGGGGGTTGAGCAGTTCTTC.

The chain carries TRBV6-5 and TRBJ2-3; D ambiguous. Per the germline V gene, CDR1 is MNHEY and CDR2 is SVGAGI. V was trimmed by 6 bases and J by 2 bases, leaving 12 bases between them. The CDR3 runs to 14 residues. CDR3 sequence: CASSLSHTTDTQYF. For the CDR3, the DNA is TGTGCCAGCAGCCTTTCCCACACCACAGATACGCAGTATTTT.

The chain uses TRBV7-9 and TRBJ2-1; D uncertain. Trimming shortened V by 5 bases and J by 7 bases, and 9 bases separated the two germline ends. The CDR3 spans 12 residues. CDR1 is SEHNR, CDR2 FQNEAQ, per germline (reference sequence). CDR3 residues: CASSRNLNEQFF. CDR3 sequence (DNA): TGTGCCAGCAGCCGAAACTTGAATGAGCAGTTCTTC.

The V gene is TRBV19, the J gene TRBJ1-4; tentative D call: TRBD1 (6 bases). The germline gives CDR1 LNHDA, CDR2 SQIVND (reference sequence). Trimming took off 9 bases at V and 5 bases at J, with 22 bases between the two ends. This CDR3 region has 16 residues. The CDR3 DNA is TGTGCCAGCGTCCCCACTACCGGGACAAGGAATGAAAAACTGTTTTTT. Protein sequence: CASVPTTGTRNEKLFF. Based on the CDR3 plus reference TRBV19 and TRBJ1-4, the full variable domain is DGGITQSPKYLFRKEGQNVTLSCEQNLNHDAMYWYRQDPGQGLRLIYYSQIVNDFQKGDIAEGYSVSREKKESFPLTVTSAQKNPTAFYLCASVPTTGTRNEKLFFGSGTQLSVL.

This clone was seen a handful of times. The chain uses TRBV2 and TRBJ2-3; TRBD2 aligns across 7 bases. Germline-derived CDR1 and CDR2 are SNHLY and FYNNEI. V lost 4 bases to trimming and J lost 4 bases; unmatched junction nucleotides: 14. The CDR3 totals 17 residues. CDR3 nucleotides: TGTGCCAGCAGTGCCCAAGGGCGCGGGAGTAGGGCAGATACGCAGTATTTT. Translation gives CASSAQGRGSRADTQYF. Full variable domain (rest looked up from reference TRBV2 and TRBJ2-3): EPEVTQTPSHQVTQMGQEVILRCVPISNHLYFYWYRQILGQKVEFLVSFYNNEISEKSEIFDDQFSVERPDGSNFTLKIRSTKLEDSAMYFCASSAQGRGSRADTQYFGPGTRLTVL.

The chain recombines TRBV10-3 with TRBJ2-5; 11 bases map to TRBD2. Germline trimming cut 6 bases from V and 4 bases from J; bases unmatched to any gene: 7. The CDR3 runs to 15 residues. Germline CDR1 ENHRY, CDR2 SYGVKD. The CDR3 region is CAISLSGGARETQYF. CDR3 nucleotides: TGTGCCATCAGCCTTAGCGGGGGGGCCCGAGAGACCCAGTACTTC.

In DNA form, the CDR3 reads TGTGCCAGCAGTTACTCGGGGACTCAGGTCGGTTCACCCCTCCACTTT. Amino acids: CASSYSGTQVGSPLHF. The gene calls are TRBV6-6 and TRBJ1-6, with D possibly matching TRBD1 (5 bases). The germline V gene has CDR1 MNHNY and CDR2 SVGAGI (reference sequence). The CDR3 is 16 amino acids. The germline V and J ends were trimmed by 0 bases and 9 bases, with 15 bases remaining between them.

The chain employs TRBV5-1 and TRBJ2-7; TRBD1 might be the D (7 bases). Per the germline V gene, CDR1 is SGHRS and CDR2 is YFSETQ. The CDR3 is made up of 15 amino acids. Trimming cost V 0 bases and J 3 bases, with 13 bases left between them. CDR3 protein: CASSLAAGQHYEQYF. The CDR3 nucleotides read TGCGCCAGCAGCTTGGCTGCGGGACAGCACTACGAGCAGTACTTC.

The rearrangement links TRBV7-2 to TRBJ2-7; TRBD2 matches 9 bases. CDR1 is SGHTA, CDR2 FQGNSA, per germline. V shed 4 bases, J shed 7 bases, and the junction held 14 bases outside the gene matches. The CDR3 length is 16 residues. CDR3 sequence reads: CASSWGGVAGAGEQYF. The CDR3 DNA reads TGTGCCAGCAGCTGGGGGGGGGTAGCGGGAGCTGGGGAGCAGTACTTC.

The rearrangement uses TRBV27 and TRBJ2-3, with 8 bases identical to TRBD1. The junction had 5 bases not matched to a gene; V was cut back by 3 bases and J by 3 bases. The CDR3 loop spans 15 amino acids. CDR1 and CDR2 from the germline V gene are MNHEY and SMNVEV (reference sequence). Here the CDR3 reads CASSFQGARTDTQYF. In DNA form, the CDR3 reads TGTGCCAGCAGTTTTCAGGGGGCGAGGACAGATACGCAGTATTTT.

The chain's CDR3 is CASSSPYSSSYNEQFF. The CDR3 DNA is TGTGCCAGCAGCTCCCCCTACTCGAGCTCCTACAATGAGCAGTTCTTC. The chain employs TRBV5-6 and TRBJ2-1; D gene uncertain. V was cut by 3 bases and J by 0 bases, with 13 bases left in between. Germline V lookup: CDR1 SGHDT, CDR2 YYEEEE. This CDR3 is 16 amino acids long. Full variable domain (rest looked up from reference TRBV5-6 and TRBJ2-1): DAGVTQSPTHLIKTRGQQVTLRCSPKSGHDTVSWYQQALGQGPQFIFQYYEEEERQRGNFPDRFSGHQFPNYSSELNVNALLLGDSALYLCASSSPYSSSYNEQFFGPGTRLTVL.